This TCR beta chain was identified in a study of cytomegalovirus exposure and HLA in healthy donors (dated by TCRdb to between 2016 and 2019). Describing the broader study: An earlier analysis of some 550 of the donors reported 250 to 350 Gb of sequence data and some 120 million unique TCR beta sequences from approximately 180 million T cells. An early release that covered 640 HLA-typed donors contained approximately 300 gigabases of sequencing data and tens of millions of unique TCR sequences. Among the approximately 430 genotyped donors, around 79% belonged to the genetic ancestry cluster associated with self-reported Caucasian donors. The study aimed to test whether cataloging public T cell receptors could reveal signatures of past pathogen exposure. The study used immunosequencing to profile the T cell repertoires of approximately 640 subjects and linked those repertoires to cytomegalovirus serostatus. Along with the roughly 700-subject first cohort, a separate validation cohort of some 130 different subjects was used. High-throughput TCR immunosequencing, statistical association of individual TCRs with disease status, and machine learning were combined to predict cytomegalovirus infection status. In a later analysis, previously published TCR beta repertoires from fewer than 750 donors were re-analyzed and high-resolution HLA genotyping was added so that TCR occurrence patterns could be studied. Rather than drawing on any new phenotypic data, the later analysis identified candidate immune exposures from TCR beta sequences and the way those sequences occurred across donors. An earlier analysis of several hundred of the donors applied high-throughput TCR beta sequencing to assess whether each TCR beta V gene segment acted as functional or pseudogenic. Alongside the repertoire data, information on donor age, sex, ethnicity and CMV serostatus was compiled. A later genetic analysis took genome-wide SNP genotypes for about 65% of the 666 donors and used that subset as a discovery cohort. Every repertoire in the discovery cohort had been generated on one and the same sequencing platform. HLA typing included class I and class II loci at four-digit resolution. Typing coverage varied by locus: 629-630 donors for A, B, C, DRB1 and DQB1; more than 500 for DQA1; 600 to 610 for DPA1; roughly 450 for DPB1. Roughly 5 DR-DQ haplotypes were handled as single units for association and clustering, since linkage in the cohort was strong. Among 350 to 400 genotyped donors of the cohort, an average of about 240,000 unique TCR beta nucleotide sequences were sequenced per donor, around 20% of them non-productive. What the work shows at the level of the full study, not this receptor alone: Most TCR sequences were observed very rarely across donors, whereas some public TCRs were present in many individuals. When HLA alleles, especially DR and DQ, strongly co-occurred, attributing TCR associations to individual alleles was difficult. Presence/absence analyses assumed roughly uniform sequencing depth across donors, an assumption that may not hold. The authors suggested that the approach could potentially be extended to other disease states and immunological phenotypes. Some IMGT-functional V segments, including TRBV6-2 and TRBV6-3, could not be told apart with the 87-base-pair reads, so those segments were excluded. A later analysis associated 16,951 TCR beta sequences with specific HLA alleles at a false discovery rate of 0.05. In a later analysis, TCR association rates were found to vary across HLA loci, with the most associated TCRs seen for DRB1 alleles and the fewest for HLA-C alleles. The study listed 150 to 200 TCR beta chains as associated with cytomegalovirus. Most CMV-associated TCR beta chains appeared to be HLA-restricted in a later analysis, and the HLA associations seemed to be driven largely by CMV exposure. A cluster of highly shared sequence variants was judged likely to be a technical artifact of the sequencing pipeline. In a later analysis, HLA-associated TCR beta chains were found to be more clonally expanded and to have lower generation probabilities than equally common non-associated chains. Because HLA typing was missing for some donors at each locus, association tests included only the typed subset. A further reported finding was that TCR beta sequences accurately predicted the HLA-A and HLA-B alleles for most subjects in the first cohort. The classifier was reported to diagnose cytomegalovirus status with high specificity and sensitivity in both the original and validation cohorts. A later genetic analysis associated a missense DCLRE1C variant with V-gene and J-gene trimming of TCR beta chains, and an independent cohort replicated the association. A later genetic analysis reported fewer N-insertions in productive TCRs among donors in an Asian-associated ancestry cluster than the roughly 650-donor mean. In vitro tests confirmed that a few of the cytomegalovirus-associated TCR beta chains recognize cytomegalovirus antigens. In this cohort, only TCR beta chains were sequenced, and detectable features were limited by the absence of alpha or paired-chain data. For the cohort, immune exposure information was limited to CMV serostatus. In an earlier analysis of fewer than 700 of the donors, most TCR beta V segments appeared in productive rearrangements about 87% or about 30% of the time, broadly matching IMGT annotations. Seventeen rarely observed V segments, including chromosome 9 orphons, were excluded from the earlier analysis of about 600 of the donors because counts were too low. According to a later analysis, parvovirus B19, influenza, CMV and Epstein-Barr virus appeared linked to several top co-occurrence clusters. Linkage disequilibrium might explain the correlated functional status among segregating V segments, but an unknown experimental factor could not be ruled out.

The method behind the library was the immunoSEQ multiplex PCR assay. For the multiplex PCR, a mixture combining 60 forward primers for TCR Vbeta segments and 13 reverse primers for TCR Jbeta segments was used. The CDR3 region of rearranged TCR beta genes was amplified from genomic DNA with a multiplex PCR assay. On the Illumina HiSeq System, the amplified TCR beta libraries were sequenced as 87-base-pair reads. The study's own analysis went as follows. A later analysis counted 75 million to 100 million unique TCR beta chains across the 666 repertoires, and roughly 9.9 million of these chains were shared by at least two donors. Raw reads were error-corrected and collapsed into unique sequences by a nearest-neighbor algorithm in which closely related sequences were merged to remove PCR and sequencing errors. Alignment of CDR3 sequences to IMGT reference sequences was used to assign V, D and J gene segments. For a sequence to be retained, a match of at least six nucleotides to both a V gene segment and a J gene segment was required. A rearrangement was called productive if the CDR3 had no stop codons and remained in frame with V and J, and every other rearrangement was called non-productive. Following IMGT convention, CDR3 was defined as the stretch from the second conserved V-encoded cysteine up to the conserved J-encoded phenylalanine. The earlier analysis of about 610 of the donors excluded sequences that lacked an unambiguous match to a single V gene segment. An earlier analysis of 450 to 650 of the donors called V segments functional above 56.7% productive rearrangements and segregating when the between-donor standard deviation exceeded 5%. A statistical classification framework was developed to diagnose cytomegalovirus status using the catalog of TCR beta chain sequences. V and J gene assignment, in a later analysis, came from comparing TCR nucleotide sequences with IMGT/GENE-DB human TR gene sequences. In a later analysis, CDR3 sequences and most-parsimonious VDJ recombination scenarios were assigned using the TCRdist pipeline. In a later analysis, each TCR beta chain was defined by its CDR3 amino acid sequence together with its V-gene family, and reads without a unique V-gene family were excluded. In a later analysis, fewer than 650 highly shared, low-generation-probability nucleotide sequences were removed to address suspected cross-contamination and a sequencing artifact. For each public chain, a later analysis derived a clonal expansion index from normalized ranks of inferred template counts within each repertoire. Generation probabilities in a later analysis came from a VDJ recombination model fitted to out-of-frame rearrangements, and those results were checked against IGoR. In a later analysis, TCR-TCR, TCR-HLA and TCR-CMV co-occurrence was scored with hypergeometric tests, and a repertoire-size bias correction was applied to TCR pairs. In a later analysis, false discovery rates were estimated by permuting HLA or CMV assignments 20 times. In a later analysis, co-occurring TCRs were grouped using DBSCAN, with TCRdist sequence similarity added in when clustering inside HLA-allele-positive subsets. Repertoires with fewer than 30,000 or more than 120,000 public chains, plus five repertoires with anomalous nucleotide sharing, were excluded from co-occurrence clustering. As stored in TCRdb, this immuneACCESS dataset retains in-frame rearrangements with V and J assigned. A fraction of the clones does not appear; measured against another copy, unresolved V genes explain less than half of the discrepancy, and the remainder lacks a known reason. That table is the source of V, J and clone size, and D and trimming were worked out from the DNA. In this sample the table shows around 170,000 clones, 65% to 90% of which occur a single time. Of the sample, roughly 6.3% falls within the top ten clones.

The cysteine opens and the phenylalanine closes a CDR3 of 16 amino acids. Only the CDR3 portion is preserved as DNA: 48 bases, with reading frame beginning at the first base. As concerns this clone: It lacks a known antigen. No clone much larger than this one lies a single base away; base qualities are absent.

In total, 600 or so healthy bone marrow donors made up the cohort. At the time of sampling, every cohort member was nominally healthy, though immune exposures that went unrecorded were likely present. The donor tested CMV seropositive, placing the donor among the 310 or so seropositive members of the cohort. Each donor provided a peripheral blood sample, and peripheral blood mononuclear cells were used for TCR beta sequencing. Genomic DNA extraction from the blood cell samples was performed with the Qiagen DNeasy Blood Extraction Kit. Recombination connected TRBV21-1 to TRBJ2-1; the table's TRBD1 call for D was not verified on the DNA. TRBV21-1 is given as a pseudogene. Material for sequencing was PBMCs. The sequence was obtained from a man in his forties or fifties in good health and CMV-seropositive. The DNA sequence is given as TGTGCCAGCAGCAAAGGGGGCAGGACAGCTTACAATGAGCAGTTCTTC. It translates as CASSKGGRTAYNEQFF.